Presented here are 7 T cell receptor beta chains from one specimen sequenced in a study of T cell repertoires in cytomegalovirus infection. In TCRdb, the reads were re-called with MiXCR into one record per CDR3 protein. Here the sample spans 70,000 or so distinct CDR3 sequences, approximately 30% being singletons. Their specific antigens are unknown. The sample consisted of CD8+ T cells from cultured PBMCs, taken from culture after CMV antigen stimulation. The receptors originated from a human donor in good health (CMV status not recorded). Some clones in this sample may be carry-over from other donors' samples.

This chain uses TRBV7-3 with TRBJ1-1, with D possibly TRBD1 on 5 matching bases. The germline gives CDR1 SGHTA, CDR2 FQGTGA. This CDR3 is built from 15 residues. Trimming pared 4 bases from V and 6 bases from J, leaving 18 bases between. CDR3 nucleotides: TGTGCCAGCAGCTCGTCTGACAGTTCTTGGGCTGAAGCTTTCTTT. It translates to CASSSSDSSWAEAFF.

This clonotype was picked up many times. The rearrangement links TRBV7-2 to TRBJ1-6; D is unclear. In germline, CDR1 is SGHTA, CDR2 FQGNSA. The V end lost 5 bases, the J end lost 9 bases, and 8 bases lay between the germline ends. This CDR3 contains 12 residues. The CDR3 DNA follows: TGTGCCAGCAGCCCCACGGCTTCACCCCTCCACTTT. This codes for CASSPTASPLHF.

Note on this clonotype: A read error may account for a junction end that differs from germline. The V call is TRBV12-3 or TRBV12-4, the J call TRBJ2-6; no clear D gene. The CDR3 covers 19 residues. CDR3 sequence (DNA): TGTGCCAGCAGTATGGGCATGAACAGCCCTACCTCTGGGACCAACGTCCTGACTTTC. Its protein is CASSMGMNSPTSGTNVLTF.

This clonotype came up many times. V and J are TRBV13 and TRBJ1-3; no firm D call. Germline lookup yields CDR1 PRHDT and CDR2 FYEKMQ (reference sequence). The CDR3 spans 16 residues. V lost 3 bases and J 0 bases, leaving 12 bases between the germline ends. The CDR3 is CASSLGNSNSGNTIYF. CDR3 nucleotides: TGTGCCAGCAGCTTGGGGAACAGCAACTCTGGAAACACCATATATTTT.

The J gene is TRBJ2-7, the V gene TRBV2, with 10 bases identical to TRBD2. The V and J ends lost 0 bases and 5 bases, in that order; junction bases with no gene match: 13. Germline CDR1 reads SNHLY; CDR2 reads FYNNEI. CDR3 size: 18 residues. In nucleotides, the CDR3 is TGTGCCAGCAGTGAAGCCCCCAGCGGGGGGGCCATAGGGAACGAGCAGTACTTC. Its protein product is CASSEAPSGGAIGNEQYF.

The chain carries TRBV19 and TRBJ2-1, with D perhaps given as TRBD1 or TRBD2 (5 bases each). Germline V gene data show CDR1 as LNHDA and CDR2 as SQIVND (reference sequence). V was trimmed by 5 bases and J by 0 bases, leaving 17 bases between them. This CDR3 has 17 amino acids. CDR3 amino acids: CASSGGAGTSSYNEQFF. The CDR3 DNA sequence: TGTGCCAGTAGTGGAGGAGCCGGGACGAGCTCCTACAATGAGCAGTTCTTC.

This clonotype rates as medium-sized (0.01 to 0.1%). This sequence joins TRBV7-8 and TRBJ1-1; D possibly corresponds to TRBD1 (6 bases). V lost 7 bases to trimming and J lost 4 bases, with 19 bases between them. CDR3 length: 15 amino acids. The germline V gene has CDR1 SGHVS and CDR2 FQNEAQ. CDR3 in amino acids: CASTIAGGSGTEAFF. DNA of the CDR3: TGTGCCAGCACCATAGCGGGGGGCTCGGGCACTGAAGCTTTCTTT.